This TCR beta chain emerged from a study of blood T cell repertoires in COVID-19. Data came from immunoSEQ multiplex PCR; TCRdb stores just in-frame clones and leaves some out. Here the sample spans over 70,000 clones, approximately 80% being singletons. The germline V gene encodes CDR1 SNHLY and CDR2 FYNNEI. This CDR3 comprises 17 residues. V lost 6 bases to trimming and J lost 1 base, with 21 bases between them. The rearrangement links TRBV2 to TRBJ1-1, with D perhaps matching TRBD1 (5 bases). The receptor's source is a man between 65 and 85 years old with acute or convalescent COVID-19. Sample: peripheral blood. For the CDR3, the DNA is TGTGCCAGCAGGAAGACGACCCTGCGGAGGGGGAACACTGAAGCTTTCTTT. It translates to CASRKTTLRRGNTEAFF.